The entry below describes one TCR beta chain. Its antigen is not identified. This sample is drawn from a study of cytomegalovirus exposure and HLA in healthy donors. Broader study findings: Only CMV serostatus was available as immune exposure information. Productive status was seen about 90% or about 30% of the time for most TCR beta V segments in an earlier analysis.

All the people who gave samples were healthy bone marrow donors. The study ran its PCR with 60 Vbeta and 13 Jbeta primers. Using immunoSEQ multiplex PCR, the repertoire was profiled, and TCRdb retains in-frame clones only, with some absent. The data hold around 170,000 clones, with 60% to 85% observed a single time. The TCR comes from a man aged 18 to 29 in good health and CMV-seronegative. The sequencing sample was made of PBMCs.

CDR3 residues: CASSLSGGPGNEQFF. As DNA, the CDR3 is TGCGCCAGCAGCTTGTCAGGGGGCCCGGGCAATGAGCAGTTCTTC. The chain employs TRBV5-1 and TRBJ2-1, with 8 bases fitting TRBD1. The trim removed 1 base at V and 6 bases at J, leaving 6 bases unmatched. The CDR3 length is 15 residues. Germline CDR1 SGHRS, CDR2 YFSETQ.